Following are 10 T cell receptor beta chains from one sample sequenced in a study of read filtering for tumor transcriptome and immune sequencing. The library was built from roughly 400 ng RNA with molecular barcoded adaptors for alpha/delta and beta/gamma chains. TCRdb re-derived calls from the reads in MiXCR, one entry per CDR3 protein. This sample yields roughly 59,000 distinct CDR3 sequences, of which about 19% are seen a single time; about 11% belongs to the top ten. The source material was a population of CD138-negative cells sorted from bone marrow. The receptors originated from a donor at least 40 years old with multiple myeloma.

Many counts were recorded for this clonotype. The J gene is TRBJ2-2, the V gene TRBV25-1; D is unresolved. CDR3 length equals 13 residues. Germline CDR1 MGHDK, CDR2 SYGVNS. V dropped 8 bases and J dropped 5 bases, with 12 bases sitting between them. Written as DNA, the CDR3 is TGTGCCAGCGGGCTGGCCTGGACCGGGGAGCTGTTTTTT. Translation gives CASGLAWTGELFF. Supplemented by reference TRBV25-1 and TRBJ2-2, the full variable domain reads EADIYQTPRYLVIGTGKKITLECSQTMGHDKMYWYQQDPGMELHLIHYSYGVNSTEKGDLSSESTVSRIRTEHFPLTLESARPSHTSQYLCASGLAWTGELFFGEGSRLTVL.

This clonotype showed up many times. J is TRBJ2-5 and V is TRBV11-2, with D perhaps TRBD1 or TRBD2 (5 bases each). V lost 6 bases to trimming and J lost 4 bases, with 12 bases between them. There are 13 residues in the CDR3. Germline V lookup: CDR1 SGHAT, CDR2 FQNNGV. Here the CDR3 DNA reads TGTGCCAGCAGTGCGGCAGGGACAGAGACCCAGTACTTC. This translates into CASSAAGTETQYF. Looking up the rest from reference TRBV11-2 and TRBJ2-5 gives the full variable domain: EAGVAQSPRYKIIEKRQSVAFWCNPISGHATLYWYQQILGQGPKLLIQFQNNGVVDDSQLPKDRFSAERLKGVDSTLKIQPAKLEDSAVYLCASSAAGTETQYFGPGTRLLVL.

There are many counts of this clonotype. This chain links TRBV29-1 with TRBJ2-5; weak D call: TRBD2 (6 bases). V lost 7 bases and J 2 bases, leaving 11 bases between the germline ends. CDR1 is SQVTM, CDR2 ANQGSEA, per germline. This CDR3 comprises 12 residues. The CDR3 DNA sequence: TGCAGCGCCGATGGGGGGCAAGAGACCCAGTACTTC. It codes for CSADGGQETQYF.

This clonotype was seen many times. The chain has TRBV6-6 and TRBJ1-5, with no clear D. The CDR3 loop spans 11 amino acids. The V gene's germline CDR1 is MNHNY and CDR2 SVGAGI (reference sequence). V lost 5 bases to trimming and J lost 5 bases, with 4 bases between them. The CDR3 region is CASSTDQPQHF. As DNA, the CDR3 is TGTGCCAGCAGTACCGATCAGCCCCAGCATTTT.

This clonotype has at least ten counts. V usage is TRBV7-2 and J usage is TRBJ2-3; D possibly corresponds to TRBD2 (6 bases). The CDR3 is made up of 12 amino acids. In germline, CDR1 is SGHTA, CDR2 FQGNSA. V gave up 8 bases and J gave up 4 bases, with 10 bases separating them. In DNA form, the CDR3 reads TGTGCCAGCTGGCGGGGCGCAGATACGCAGTATTTT. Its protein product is CASWRGADTQYF.

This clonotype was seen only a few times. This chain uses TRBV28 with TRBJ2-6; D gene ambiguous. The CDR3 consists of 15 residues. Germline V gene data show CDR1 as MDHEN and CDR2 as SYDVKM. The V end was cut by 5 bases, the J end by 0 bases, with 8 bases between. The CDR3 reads CASSRRPSGANVLTF. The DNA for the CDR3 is TGTGCCAGCAGTAGAAGGCCCTCTGGGGCCAACGTCCTGACTTTC.

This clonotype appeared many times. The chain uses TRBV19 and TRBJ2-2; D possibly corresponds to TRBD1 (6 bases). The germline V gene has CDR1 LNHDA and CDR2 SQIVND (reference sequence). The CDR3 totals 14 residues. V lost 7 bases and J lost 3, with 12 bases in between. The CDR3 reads CASKVDSYTGELFF. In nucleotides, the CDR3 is TGTGCCAGTAAGGTGGACAGTTACACCGGGGAGCTGTTTTTT. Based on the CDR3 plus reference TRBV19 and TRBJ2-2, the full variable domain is DGGITQSPKYLFRKEGQNVTLSCEQNLNHDAMYWYRQDPGQGLRLIYYSQIVNDFQKGDIAEGYSVSREKKESFPLTVTSAQKNPTAFYLCASKVDSYTGELFFGEGSRLTVL.

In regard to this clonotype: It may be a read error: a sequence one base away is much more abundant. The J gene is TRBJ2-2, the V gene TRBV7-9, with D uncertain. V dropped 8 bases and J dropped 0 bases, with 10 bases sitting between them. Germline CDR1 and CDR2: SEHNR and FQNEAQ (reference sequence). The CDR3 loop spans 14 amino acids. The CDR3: CASGGRTNTGELFF. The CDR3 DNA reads TGTGCCAGCGGCGGACGGACGAACACCGGGGAGCTGTTTTTT.

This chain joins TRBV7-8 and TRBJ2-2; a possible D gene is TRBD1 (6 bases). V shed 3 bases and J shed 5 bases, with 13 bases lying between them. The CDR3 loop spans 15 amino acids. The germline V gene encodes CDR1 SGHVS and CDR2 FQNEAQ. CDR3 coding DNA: TGTGCCAGCAGCTTTCCCATCGGACAGACCGGGGAGCTGTTTTTT. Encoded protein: CASSFPIGQTGELFF.

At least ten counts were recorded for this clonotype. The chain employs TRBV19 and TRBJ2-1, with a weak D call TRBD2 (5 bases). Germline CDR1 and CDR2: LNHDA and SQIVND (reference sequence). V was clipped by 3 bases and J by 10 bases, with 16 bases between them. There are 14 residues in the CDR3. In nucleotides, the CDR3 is TGTGCCAGTAGTATTAGCTCCTCTGGCGGGGAGCAGTTCTTC. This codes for CASSISSSGGEQFF.